This TCR beta chain is drawn from a study of identical twins. TCRdb called the 5' RACE reads again in MiXCR, with one record for every CDR3 protein. The repertoire includes fewer than 450,000 distinct CDR3 sequences, approximately 10% of them detected once, and 8% to 10% sits in the top ten. The table lists this clonotype with a few counts. The CDR3 is 14 residues long. The germline V and J ends were trimmed by 3 bases and 2 bases, with 11 bases remaining between them. Germline lookup yields CDR1 DFQATT and CDR2 SNEGSKA (reference sequence). Source material: naive T cells sorted from blood. This rearrangement joins TRBV20-1 to TRBJ1-5, with D possibly matching TRBD1 (5 bases). This receptor was obtained from a woman aged 50 to 65 in good health. CDR3: CSASRGGGNQPQHF. The CDR3 nucleotides read TGCAGTGCTAGCCGGGGGGGTGGCAATCAGCCCCAGCATTTT.